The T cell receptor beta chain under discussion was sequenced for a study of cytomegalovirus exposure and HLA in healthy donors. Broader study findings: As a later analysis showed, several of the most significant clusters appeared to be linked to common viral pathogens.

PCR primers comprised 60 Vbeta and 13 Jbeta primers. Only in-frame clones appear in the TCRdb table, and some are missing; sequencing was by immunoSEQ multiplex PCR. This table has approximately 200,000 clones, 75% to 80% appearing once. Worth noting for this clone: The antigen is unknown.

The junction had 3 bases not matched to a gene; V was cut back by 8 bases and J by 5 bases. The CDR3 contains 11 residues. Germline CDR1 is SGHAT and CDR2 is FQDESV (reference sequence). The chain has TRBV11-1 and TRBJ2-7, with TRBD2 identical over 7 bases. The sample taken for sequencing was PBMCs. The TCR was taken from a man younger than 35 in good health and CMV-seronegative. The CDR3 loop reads CASGGGNEQYF. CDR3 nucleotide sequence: TGTGCCAGCGGGGGGGGGAACGAGCAGTACTTC.